Listed below are T cell receptor beta chains from one sample, sequenced in a study of T cell responses to AZD1222 COVID-19 vaccine. TCRdb's copy holds only in-frame clones and misses some; the assay was immunoSEQ multiplex PCR. This repertoire shows 110,000 to 150,000 clones, about 93% found once; its top ten account for about 3.7%. This material consisted of peripheral blood, taken on day 0 of AZD1222 vaccination. Receptor source: an adult in good health. The CDR3 runs from the conserved cysteine through the conserved F or W. Fields, in order: V gene, J gene, CDR3 protein.

>TRBV5-1|TRBJ1-3
CASSLRGLSGNTIYF
>TRBV19|TRBJ2-3
CASSKDRGSTDTQYF
>TRBV12-3/TRBV12-4|TRBJ2-7
CASSPTNYEQYF
>TRBV9|TRBJ1-6
CASSVTSDNSPLHF
>TRBV12-3/TRBV12-4|TRBJ1-3
CASSRQGANTIYF
>TRBV11-3|TRBJ2-6
CASSPGQFSSGANVLTF
>TRBV5-8|TRBJ2-7
CASSLYREYEQYF
>TRBV11-3|TRBJ1-1
CASRRTGGTEAFF
>TRBV11-3|TRBJ2-1
CASSSRKSSYNEQFF
>TRBV3-1/TRBV3-2|TRBJ1-1
CASSPRTGLWAEAFF
>TRBV5-8|TRBJ1-4
CASSRQGKSEKLFF
>TRBV9|TRBJ2-7
CAGSGGEQYF
>TRBV18|TRBJ2-7
CASSPTSGSFAEQYF
>TRBV7-2|TRBJ2-7
CASSSRGASGRYEQYF
>TRBV19|TRBJ2-2
CASSWIAGTNTGELFF
>TRBV29-1|TRBJ2-1
CSVELSGGLYYNEQFF
>TRBV7-2|TRBJ1-1
CASSLGLYTEAFF
>TRBV19|TRBJ1-4
CASSTHTPGTNEKLFF
>TRBV30|TRBJ2-1
CAWRYDGEQFF
>TRBV6-2/TRBV6-3|TRBJ2-2
CASSPYPATPGELFF
>TRBV6-5|TRBJ1-5
CASSSGWQPQHF
>TRBV7-2|TRBJ1-1
CASGRNLNTEAFF
>TRBV29-1|TRBJ1-1
CSVEGARGQAFF
>TRBV15|TRBJ2-3
CATSTGRRGSTDTQYF
>TRBV11-1|TRBJ1-1
CASSRYGEAFF
>TRBV24-1|TRBJ1-1
CATSDLQGRAFF
>TRBV5-1|TRBJ1-2
CASSSGTNYGYTF
>TRBV29-1|TRBJ2-1
CSVWDGLNEQFF
>TRBV5-1|TRBJ2-2
CASSAESRIDSGELFF
>TRBV19|TRBJ2-1
CASSNTGINEQFF
>TRBV4-1|TRBJ1-1
CASSQVRTGLGEAFF
>TRBV28|TRBJ1-5
CASSTGQGGSGNQPQHF